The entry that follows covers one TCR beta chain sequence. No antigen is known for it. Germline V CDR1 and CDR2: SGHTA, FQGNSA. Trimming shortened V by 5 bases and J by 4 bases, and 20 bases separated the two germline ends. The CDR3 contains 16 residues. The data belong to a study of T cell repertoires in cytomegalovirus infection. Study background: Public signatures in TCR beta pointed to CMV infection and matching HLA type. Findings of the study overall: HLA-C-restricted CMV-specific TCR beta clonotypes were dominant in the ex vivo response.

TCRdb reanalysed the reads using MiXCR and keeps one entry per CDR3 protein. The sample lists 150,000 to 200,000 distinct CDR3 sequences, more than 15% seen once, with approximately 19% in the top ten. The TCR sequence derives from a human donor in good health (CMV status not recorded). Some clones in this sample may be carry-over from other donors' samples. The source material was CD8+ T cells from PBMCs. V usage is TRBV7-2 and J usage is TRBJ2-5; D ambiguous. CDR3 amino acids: CASSPLGLVKGETQYF. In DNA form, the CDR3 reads TGTGCCAGCAGCCCTCTTGGGCTGGTGAAGGGAGAGACCCAGTACTTC.